This TCR beta chain came from a study of cytotoxic CD8 clonotypes in ibrutinib-treated CLL. The germline V gene has CDR1 MNHEY and CDR2 SMNVEV (reference sequence). V lost 6 bases to trimming and J lost 0 bases, with 12 bases between them. The CDR3 spans 14 residues. The study's findings and limits: Stable or contracted on treatment, public clonotypes were also uncommon.

Of note for this clone: Its matching antigen is unknown.

Sequenced by immunoSEQ multiplex PCR; TCRdb stores in-frame clones only, minus some. The repertoire holds roughly 190,000 clones, with approximately 68% as singletons. The chain joins TRBV27 to TRBJ2-7; D may be TRBD1 (6 bases). This sequence originates from a human donor with chronic lymphocytic leukemia. The input for sequencing was PBMCs, taken after 24 months of ibrutinib treatment. CDR3 in DNA: TGTGCCAGCAGACTACAGGGAAGCTCCTACGAGCAGTACTTC. Its protein product is CASRLQGSSYEQYF.